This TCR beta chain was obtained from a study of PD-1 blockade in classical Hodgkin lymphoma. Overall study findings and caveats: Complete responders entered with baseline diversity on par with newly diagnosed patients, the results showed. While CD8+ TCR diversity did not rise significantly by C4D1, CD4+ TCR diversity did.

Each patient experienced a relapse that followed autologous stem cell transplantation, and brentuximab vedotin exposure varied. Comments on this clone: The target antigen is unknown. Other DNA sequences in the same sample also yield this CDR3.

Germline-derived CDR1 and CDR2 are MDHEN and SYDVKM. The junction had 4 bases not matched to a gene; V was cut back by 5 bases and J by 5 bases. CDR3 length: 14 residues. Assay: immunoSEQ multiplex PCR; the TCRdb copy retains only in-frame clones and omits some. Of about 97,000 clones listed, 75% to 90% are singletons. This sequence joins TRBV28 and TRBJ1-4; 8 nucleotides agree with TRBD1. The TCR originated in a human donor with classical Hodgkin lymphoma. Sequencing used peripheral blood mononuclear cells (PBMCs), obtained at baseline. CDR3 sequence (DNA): TGTGCCAGCAGTCTGGACAGGGTAAATGAAAAACTGTTTTTT. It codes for CASSLDRVNEKLFF.